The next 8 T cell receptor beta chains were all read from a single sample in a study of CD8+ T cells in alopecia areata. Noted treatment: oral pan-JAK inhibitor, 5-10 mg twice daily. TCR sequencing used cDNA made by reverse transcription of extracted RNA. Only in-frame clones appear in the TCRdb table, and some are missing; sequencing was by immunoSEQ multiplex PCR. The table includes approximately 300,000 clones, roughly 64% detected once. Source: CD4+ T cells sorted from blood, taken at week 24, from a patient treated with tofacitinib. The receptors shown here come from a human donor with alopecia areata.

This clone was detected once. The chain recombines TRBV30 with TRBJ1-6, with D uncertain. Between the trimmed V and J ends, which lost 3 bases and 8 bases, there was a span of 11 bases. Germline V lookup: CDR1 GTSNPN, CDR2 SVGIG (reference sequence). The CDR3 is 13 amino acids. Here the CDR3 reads CAWRERPDSPLHF. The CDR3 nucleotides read TGTGCCTGGAGGGAGCGACCGGATTCACCCCTCCACTTT.

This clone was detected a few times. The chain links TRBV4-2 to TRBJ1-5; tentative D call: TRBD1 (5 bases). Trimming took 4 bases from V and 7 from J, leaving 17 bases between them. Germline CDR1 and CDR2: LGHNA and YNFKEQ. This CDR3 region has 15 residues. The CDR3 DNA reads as TGTGCCAGCAGCCCACCTGGAGGGGCAAGACAGCCCCAGCATTTT. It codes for CASSPPGGARQPQHF.

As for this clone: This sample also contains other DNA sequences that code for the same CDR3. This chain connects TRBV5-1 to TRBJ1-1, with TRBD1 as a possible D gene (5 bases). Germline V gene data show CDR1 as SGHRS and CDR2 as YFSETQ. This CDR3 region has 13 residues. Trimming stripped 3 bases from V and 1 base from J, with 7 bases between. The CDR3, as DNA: TGCGCCAGCAGCTCCGGACAGAACACTGAAGCTTTCTTT. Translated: CASSSGQNTEAFF.

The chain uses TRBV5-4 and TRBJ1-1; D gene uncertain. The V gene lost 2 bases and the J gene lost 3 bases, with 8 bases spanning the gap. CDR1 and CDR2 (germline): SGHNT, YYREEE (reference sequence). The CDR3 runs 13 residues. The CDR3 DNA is TGTGCCAGCAGCTTCGGGCGGGACACTGAAGCTTTCTTT. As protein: CASSFGRDTEAFF.

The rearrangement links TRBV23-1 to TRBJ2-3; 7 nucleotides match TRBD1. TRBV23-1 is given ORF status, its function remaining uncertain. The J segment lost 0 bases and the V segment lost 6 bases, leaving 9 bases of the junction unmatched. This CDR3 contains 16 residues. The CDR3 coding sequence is TGCGCCAGCAGGCAAGACAGGGAAAGAAGCACAGATACGCAGTATTTT. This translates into CASRQDRERSTDTQYF.

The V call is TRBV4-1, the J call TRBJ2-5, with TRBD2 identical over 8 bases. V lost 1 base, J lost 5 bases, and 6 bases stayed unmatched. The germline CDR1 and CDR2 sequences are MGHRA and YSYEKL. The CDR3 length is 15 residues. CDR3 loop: CASSQGGTRSETQYF. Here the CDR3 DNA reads TGCGCCAGCAGCCAAGGTGGGACTAGGTCGGAGACCCAGTACTTC.

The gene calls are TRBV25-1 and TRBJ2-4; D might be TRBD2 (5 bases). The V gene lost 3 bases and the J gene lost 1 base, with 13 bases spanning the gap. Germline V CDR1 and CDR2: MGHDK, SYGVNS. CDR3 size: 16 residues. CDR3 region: CASSDSAVLAKNIQYF. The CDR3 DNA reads TGTGCCAGCAGTGATAGCGCAGTATTGGCCAAAAACATTCAGTACTTC.

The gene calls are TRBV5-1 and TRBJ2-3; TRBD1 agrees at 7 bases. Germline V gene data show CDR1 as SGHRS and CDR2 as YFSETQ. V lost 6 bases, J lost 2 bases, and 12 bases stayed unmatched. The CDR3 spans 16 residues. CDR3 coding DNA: TGCGCCAGCAAGGGATTGACAGGGCCCCTCACAGATACGCAGTATTTT. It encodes CASKGLTGPLTDTQYF.